The 27 T cell receptor beta chains below come from one sample, sequenced in a study of cytomegalovirus exposure and HLA in healthy donors. The study ran its PCR with 60 Vbeta and 13 Jbeta primers. Data came from immunoSEQ multiplex PCR; TCRdb stores just in-frame clones and leaves some out. The data show about 98,000 clones, nearly 65% seen once. Source material: PBMCs. These receptors all come from a human donor in good health.

The chain uses TRBV7-3 and TRBJ2-3; TRBD2 matches at 7 bases. In germline, CDR1 is SGHTA, CDR2 FQGTGA. CDR3 length equals 13 residues. The ends lost 8 bases at V and 1 base at J; junction bases unmatched: 3. The CDR3 DNA reads TGTGCCAGCCGGGACTACGGCACAGATACGCAGTATTTT. The encoded protein is CASRDYGTDTQYF.

The genes are TRBV11-3 and TRBJ2-2; 8 bases are a match to TRBD1. The ends lost 5 bases at V and 4 bases at J; junction bases unmatched: 6. The CDR3 consists of 15 residues. Germline V gives CDR1 SGHNT, CDR2 YENEEA. CDR3 loop: CASSASGGGTGELFF. The DNA for the CDR3 is TGTGCCAGCAGCGCCTCAGGGGGCGGCACCGGGGAGCTGTTTTTT.

This rearrangement joins TRBV11-3 to TRBJ2-3; 12 positions agree with TRBD2. The CDR3 runs 13 residues. CDR1 SGHNT and CDR2 YENEEA come from the germline V gene. The V segment lost 7 bases and the J segment 6 bases; nucleotides outside the gene matches: 2. CDR3: CASTTSGGDTQYF. Written as DNA, the CDR3 is TGTGCCAGCACTACTAGCGGGGGGGATACGCAGTATTTT.

This sequence joins TRBV12-5 and TRBJ1-1; the D is unclear. V lost 6 bases, J lost 4 bases, and 9 bases lay in between. The CDR3 totals 12 residues. Germline V lookup: CDR1 LGHNT, CDR2 FRNRAP. The CDR3 DNA follows: TGTGCTAGTGGAATGGAGGGCACTGAAGCTTTCTTT. It yields the protein CASGMEGTEAFF.

For the CDR3, the DNA is TGCGCCAGCAGCTACCCCGACCTAGGGACAGGCCGAAGCACAGATACGCAGTATTTT. This translates into CASSYPDLGTGRSTDTQYF. The chain recombines TRBV5-1 with TRBJ2-3; 8 bases line up with TRBD1. The germline V gene has CDR1 SGHRS and CDR2 YFSETQ. CDR3 length: 19 amino acids. Unmatched junction bases numbered 15, after V lost 3 bases and J lost 0 bases.

In its sample, this clone was seen a few times. J is TRBJ1-6 and V is TRBV7-6; no firm D call. CDR3 length: 12 residues. Germline V gene data show CDR1 as SGHVS and CDR2 as FNYEAQ. V shed 3 bases and J shed 14 bases, with 11 bases lying between them. The CDR3 coding sequence is TGTGCCAGCAGCTTTAGGCGCGGCTCCCTCCACTTT. This sequence encodes CASSFRRGSLHF.

This clone was observed a few times. In DNA, the CDR3 is TGTGCCAGCAGCTTAGGGACTAGCGGAGTATACAATGAGCAGTTCTTC. This gives the protein CASSLGTSGVYNEQFF. The V and J genes are TRBV7-7 and TRBJ2-1; 10 bases agree with TRBD2. J gave up 4 bases and V 1 base, and 4 bases lay outside the gene matches. Germline values: CDR1 SSHAT, CDR2 FNYEAQ (reference sequence). The CDR3 runs 16 residues.

V is TRBV27 and J is TRBJ1-2; 10 nucleotides align to TRBD1. The V gene's germline CDR1 is MNHEY and CDR2 SMNVEV (reference sequence). V lost 0 bases to trimming and J lost 4 bases; unmatched junction nucleotides: 2. This CDR3 region has 15 residues. The CDR3 sequence: CASSLSGQGGYGYTF. DNA of the CDR3: TGTGCCAGCAGTTTATCCGGACAGGGGGGCTATGGCTACACCTTC.

There are a few counts of this clone. The chain carries TRBV6-4 and TRBJ2-1; possibly TRBD2 for D (5 bases). CDR3 size: 14 residues. Germline assignment: CDR1 MRHNA and CDR2 SNTAGT. Trimming left V 4 bases short and J 5 bases short, with 12 bases between. CDR3 protein: CASSARGEHNEQFF. The CDR3 DNA reads TGTGCCAGCAGTGCCCGGGGAGAGCACAATGAGCAGTTCTTC.

This clone occurred a few times. The chain employs TRBV19 and TRBJ2-5; 9 bases align to TRBD2. J lost 7 bases, V lost 3 bases, and 21 bases had no gene match. CDR3 length: 19 residues. Germline V gene sequence: CDR1 LNHDA, CDR2 SQIVND (reference sequence). DNA for the CDR3: TGTGCCAGTAGTATCGTATTACCGGGACTAGCAACCCGCTTTGGGACCCAGTACTTC. It is translated as CASSIVLPGLATRFGTQYF.

V usage is TRBV5-4 and J usage is TRBJ2-3; TRBD2 agrees at 9 bases. This CDR3 is 16 amino acids long. The J segment lost 10 bases and the V segment lost 4 bases, leaving 16 bases of the junction unmatched. Germline V gene lookup returns CDR1 SGHNT and CDR2 YYREEE (reference sequence). The CDR3 region is CASSPGGASGNSPQYF. CDR3 bases: TGTGCCAGCAGCCCGGGGGGGGCTAGCGGGAATTCCCCGCAGTATTTT.

This clone turned up a few times. The rearrangement links TRBV4-1 to TRBJ2-5; D perhaps matches TRBD2 (5 bases). From germline, CDR1 is MGHRA and CDR2 YSYEKL. There are 18 residues in the CDR3. V was clipped by 1 base and J by 5 bases, with 23 bases between them. CDR3 DNA sequence: TGCGCCAGCAGCCAAGCGGGCCGGGCGGGCCTATCGGGGGAGACCCAGTACTTC. Its protein product is CASSQAGRAGLSGETQYF.

The CDR3 bases are TGTGCCAGCTCAGAACAGGGGAGGAATCAGCCCCAGCATTTT. This sequence encodes CASSEQGRNQPQHF. The genes are TRBV18 and TRBJ1-5; 7 positions agree with TRBD1. This CDR3 is 14 amino acids long. Germline lookup yields CDR1 KGHSH and CDR2 LQKENI. The J segment lost 4 bases and the V segment lost 5 bases, leaving 5 bases of the junction unmatched.

The chain employs TRBV6-4 and TRBJ2-5, with 12 bases aligning to TRBD1. V dropped 3 bases and J dropped 4; count of bases not matched to a gene: 0. Germline V gives CDR1 MRHNA, CDR2 SNTAGT. The CDR3 is 14 residues long. CDR3 amino acids: CASSEGQGAETQYF. The CDR3 coding sequence is TGTGCCAGCAGTGAGGGACAGGGGGCAGAGACCCAGTACTTC.

This clone was recorded a few times. This chain uses TRBV6-6 with TRBJ2-2, with TRBD2 matching over 8 bases. Germline CDR1 and CDR2: MNHNY and SVGAGI (reference sequence). With 4 bases clipped from V and 5 bases from J, the junction kept 9 bases outside the gene matches. The CDR3 sequence is 16 residues long. CDR3 sequence: CASSSGLAGETGELFF. CDR3 in DNA: TGTGCCAGCAGTTCCGGACTAGCCGGGGAGACCGGGGAGCTGTTTTTT.

This chain links TRBV27 with TRBJ2-3; 15 positions match TRBD2. CDR1 MNHEY and CDR2 SMNVEV come from the germline V gene (reference sequence). This CDR3 spans 16 amino acids. Trimming removed 6 bases from V and 5 bases from J; junction bases left unmatched: 6. CDR3 nucleotides: TGTGCCAGCAGGAGGGGACTAGCGGGAGGACGAGATACGCAGTATTTT. This translates into CASRRGLAGGRDTQYF.

This clone was detected only a few times. The chain links TRBV25-1 to TRBJ2-7; 7 bases map to TRBD1. Losses at the gene ends were 3 bases for V and 3 bases for J; bases not matched to a gene: 8. The CDR3 is made up of 15 amino acids. In germline, CDR1 is MGHDK, CDR2 SYGVNS. CDR3 protein: CASSDPEGARYEQYF. CDR3 nucleotide sequence: TGTGCCAGCAGTGATCCCGAGGGGGCTCGCTACGAGCAGTACTTC.

A few counts support this clone. V is TRBV4-1 and J is TRBJ2-6; 10 bases are a match to TRBD1. In germline, CDR1 is MGHRA, CDR2 YSYEKL. The V gene end was trimmed by 4 bases and the J gene end by 2 bases; junction bases not matched to a gene: 8. This CDR3 contains 18 residues. CDR3 in amino acids: CASSLRQGAIAGANVLTF. DNA for the CDR3: TGCGCCAGCAGCCTAAGACAGGGGGCAATAGCTGGGGCCAACGTCCTGACTTTC.

Worth noting for this clone: The sample holds other DNA sequences that translate to the same CDR3. The chain is built from TRBV5-1 and TRBJ2-1, with TRBD2 matching 12 bases. Germline CDR1 is SGHRS and CDR2 is YFSETQ. The ends lost 0 bases at V and 10 bases at J; junction bases unmatched: 5. The CDR3 consists of 15 residues. The CDR3 loop reads CASSLETSGRGEQFF. The CDR3 DNA follows: TGCGCCAGCAGCTTGGAGACTAGCGGGAGAGGCGAGCAGTTCTTC.

V gene TRBV5-1 combines with J gene TRBJ2-3; TRBD2 aligns across 14 bases. V trimming: 0 bases; J trimming: 2 bases; junction bases outside the gene matches: 11. The germline gives CDR1 SGHRS, CDR2 YFSETQ. This CDR3 has 20 amino acids. DNA for the CDR3: TGCGCCAGCAGCTTGGGACTAGCGGGAGGGCCTTCCCTTACCACAGATACGCAGTATTTT. This encodes CASSLGLAGGPSLTTDTQYF.

The V call is TRBV9, the J call TRBJ2-5; 8 bases map to TRBD2. This CDR3 has 14 residues. The V and J ends lost 0 bases and 9 bases, in that order; junction bases with no gene match: 7. The germline gives CDR1 SGDLS, CDR2 YYNGEE. The DNA of the CDR3 is TGTGCCAGCAGCGTAGGGTTGCGGGAGGAGGCCCAGTACTTC. Translated: CASSVGLREEAQYF. Based on the CDR3 plus reference TRBV9 and TRBJ2-5, the full variable domain is DSGVTQTPKHLITATGQRVTLRCSPRSGDLSVYWYQQSLDQGLQFLIQYYNGEERAKGNILERFSAQQFPDLHSELNLSSLELGDSALYFCASSVGLREEAQYFGPGTRLLVL.

The chain recombines TRBV4-1 with TRBJ2-7; weak D call: TRBD2 (6 bases). This CDR3 region has 13 residues. Germline V gene lookup returns CDR1 MGHRA and CDR2 YSYEKL. V was cut by 3 bases and J by 5 bases, with 11 bases left in between. CDR3 sequence reads: CASSQKRRDEQYF. DNA for the CDR3: TGCGCCAGCAGCCAGAAAAGGAGGGACGAGCAGTACTTC.

The chain joins TRBV7-2 to TRBJ1-1; tentatively, D is TRBD1 (5 bases). CDR3 size: 14 residues. V lost 3 bases to trimming and J lost 0 bases, with 8 bases between them. CDR1 is SGHTA, CDR2 FQGNSA, per germline. The chain's CDR3 is CASSLSGVNTEAFF. The CDR3 coding sequence is TGTGCCAGCAGCTTGTCGGGGGTGAACACTGAAGCTTTCTTT.

In DNA, the CDR3 is TGTGCCAGCAGCTTTGCAGAAAACCAGCCCCAGCATTTT. Protein: CASSFAENQPQHF. This chain joins TRBV7-9 and TRBJ1-5; D not resolved. V shed 3 bases and J shed 7 bases, with 10 bases lying between them. The CDR3 covers 13 residues. The V gene's germline CDR1 is SEHNR and CDR2 FQNEAQ (reference sequence). Based on the CDR3 plus reference TRBV7-9 and TRBJ1-5, the full variable domain is DTGVSQNPRHKITKRGQNVTFRCDPISEHNRLYWYRQTLGQGPEFLTYFQNEAQLEKSRLLSDRFSAERPKGSFSTLEIQRTEQGDSAMYLCASSFAENQPQHFGDGTRLSIL.

The V call is TRBV29-1, the J call TRBJ1-2; 7 nucleotides match TRBD1. J was trimmed by 4 bases and V by 3 bases; bases with no gene match: 5. This CDR3 comprises 13 residues. CDR1 is SQVTM and CDR2 is ANQGSEA in the germline V gene. The CDR3 DNA is TGCAGCGTTGATCCCACAGGGGCCTATGGCTACACCTTC. Its protein product is CSVDPTGAYGYTF.

The chain employs TRBV4-1 and TRBJ2-2, with D maybe TRBD2 (5 bases). Between the trimmed V and J ends, which lost 1 base and 5 bases, there was a span of 11 bases. Germline lookup yields CDR1 MGHRA and CDR2 YSYEKL. The CDR3 is 15 residues long. The CDR3 DNA reads as TGCGCCAGCAGCCAAGGGAGCGGCGGAACCGGGGAGCTGTTTTTT. It translates to CASSQGSGGTGELFF.

This clone appeared a single time. V gene TRBV7-6 combines with J gene TRBJ2-7, with D possibly matching TRBD2 (6 bases). V was cut by 5 bases and J by 7 bases, with 9 bases left in between. This CDR3 comprises 11 residues. CDR1 and CDR2 (germline): SGHVS, FNYEAQ. Here the CDR3 DNA reads TGTGCCAGCAGCACCGGGAGTGAGCAGTACTTC. This sequence encodes CASSTGSEQYF.